This T cell receptor beta chain was sequenced during a study of blood T cell repertoires in COVID-19. CDR1 SEHNR and CDR2 FQNEAQ come from the germline V gene (reference sequence). The CDR3 runs 16 residues. With V trimmed by 4 bases and J by 5 bases, 11 bases remained unmatched. Original methodology: The authors estimated nucleated cell counts from reference gene primer amplification. Assay used: immunoSEQ multiplex PCR; TCRdb lists only in-frame clones, some missing. The V and J calls and the clone size are those of that table, but D and trimming were determined from the DNA. The sample carries a few hundred thousand clones, approximately 86% recorded once. Participants were aged roughly 18 to 100 years from about two dozen US areas. Assignment of participants to cohorts was predicated upon participant-reported clinical history.

This chain joins TRBV7-9 and TRBJ1-2; 9 nucleotides align to TRBD1. The receptor's source is a woman between 35 and 50 years old with acute COVID-19. Sequencing was carried out using PBMCs or T cells enriched from blood (not recorded which). The CDR3 region is CASSSDPGQGRYGYTF. In DNA form, the CDR3 reads TGTGCCAGCAGCTCGGACCCGGGACAGGGTCGGTATGGCTACACCTTC. Looking up the rest from reference TRBV7-9 and TRBJ1-2 gives the full variable domain: DTGVSQNPRHKITKRGQNVTFRCDPISEHNRLYWYRQTLGQGPEFLTYFQNEAQLEKSRLLSDRFSAERPKGSFSTLEIQRTEQGDSAMYLCASSSDPGQGRYGYTFGSGTRLTVV.